The rows below give T cell receptor beta chains drawn from one sample of a study of OX40 agonist ivuxolimab in advanced cancers. The table came from immunoSEQ multiplex PCR; TCRdb's copy has only in-frame clones and leaves some out. Seen here are 70,000 or so clones, over 75% observed once, and the top ten hold roughly 6%. Here the sequenced sample was CD4+ or CD8+ T cells sorted from blood, taken in a trial of the OX40 agonist ivuxolimab. The receptor source for this set is an adult with an advanced solid tumor such as melanoma, head and neck, liver or kidney cancer. The CDR3 runs from the conserved cysteine through the conserved F or W. Fields, in order: J gene, CDR3 length, D gene, V gene, clone size, CDR3 protein, CDR3 DNA. The D gene is left open where the match is weak. A clone size is listed for some rows: how often the clone was seen (once, few, many), or a class if it is expanded.

J: TRBJ1-1
length: 15
D: TRBD1
V: TRBV7-3
size: NA
CDR3: CASSLSGTGLTEAFF
DNA: TGTGCCAGCAGCTTAAGTGGGACAGGGCTCACTGAAGCTTTCTTT

J: TRBJ2-7
length: 13
D: NA
V: TRBV5-4
size: NA
CDR3: CASSSLGGGEQYF
DNA: TGTGCCAGCAGCTCGCTGGGGGGTGGCGAGCAGTACTTC

J: TRBJ2-1
length: 15
D: TRBD2
V: TRBV6-6
size: NA
CDR3: CASSFRLAGSNEQFF
DNA: TGTGCCAGCAGTTTTAGGCTAGCGGGAAGCAATGAGCAGTTCTTC

J: TRBJ1-2
length: 14
D: TRBD1
V: TRBV5-4
size: NA
CDR3: CASSLGTGGNGYTF
DNA: TGTGCCAGCAGCTTGGGGACAGGGGGGAATGGCTACACCTTC

J: TRBJ2-4
length: 15
D: NA
V: TRBV18
size: NA
CDR3: CASSPPWGAKNIQYF
DNA: TGTGCCAGCTCACCACCGTGGGGGGCCAAAAACATTCAGTACTTC

J: TRBJ1-5
length: 14
D: NA
V: TRBV28
size: NA
CDR3: CATVGAGLVQPQHF
DNA: TGTGCCACCGTAGGGGCGGGGTTGGTTCAGCCCCAGCATTTT

J: TRBJ1-2
length: 12
D: TRBD1
V: TRBV29-1
size: NA
CDR3: CQASGTAYGYTF
DNA: TGCCAAGCCTCCGGGACAGCCTATGGCTACACCTTC

J: TRBJ2-7
length: 13
D: TRBD1
V: TRBV28
size: NA
CDR3: CASSWTGRYEQYF
DNA: TGTGCCAGCAGTTGGACAGGGAGGTACGAGCAGTACTTC

J: TRBJ2-5
length: 13
D: NA
V: TRBV15
size: NA
CDR3: CATSRGGGETQYF
DNA: TGTGCCACCAGCAGGGGAGGGGGAGAGACCCAGTACTTC

J: TRBJ2-1
length: 12
D: NA
V: TRBV9
size: NA
CDR3: CASAKPRSEQFF
DNA: TGTGCCAGCGCTAAACCCCGAAGTGAGCAGTTCTTC

J: TRBJ2-3
length: 15
D: TRBD2
V: TRBV6-4
size: NA
CDR3: CASSDGRGGSDTQYF
DNA: TGTGCCAGCAGTGACGGGCGGGGGGGCTCAGATACGCAGTATTTT

J: TRBJ1-5
length: 13
D: NA
V: TRBV15
size: NA
CDR3: CATSRESRQPQHF
DNA: TGTGCCACCAGCAGAGAAAGTCGGCAGCCCCAGCATTTT

J: TRBJ2-7
length: 15
D: NA
V: TRBV11-3
size: few
CDR3: CASSPRARVPYEQYF
DNA: TGTGCCAGCAGCCCTAGGGCGAGGGTACCCTACGAGCAGTACTTC

J: TRBJ2-1
length: 19
D: TRBD2
V: TRBV2
size: NA
CDR3: CASSDGGRALAWSYNEQFF
DNA: TGTGCCAGCAGTGATGGGGGGAGGGCCCTGGCTTGGTCCTACAATGAGCAGTTCTTC

J: TRBJ2-5
length: 13
D: TRBD2
V: TRBV19
size: NA
CDR3: CASSNSGGETQYF
DNA: TGTGCCAGTAGTAATAGCGGGGGGGAGACCCAGTACTTC

J: TRBJ1-6
length: 15
D: NA
V: TRBV11-2
size: once
CDR3: CASSPGIFSGSPLHF
DNA: TGTGCCAGCAGCCCAGGGATTTTTTCGGGTTCACCCCTCCACTTT

J: TRBJ2-7
length: 12
D: NA
V: TRBV6-1
size: NA
CDR3: CAGSEARYEQYF
DNA: TGTGCCGGCAGTGAAGCTCGCTACGAGCAGTACTTC

J: TRBJ2-1
length: 20
D: TRBD2
V: TRBV4-1
size: NA
CDR3: CASSQDRRTSGTPSYNEQFF
DNA: TGCGCCAGCAGCCAAGATCGTAGGACTAGCGGGACTCCCTCCTACAATGAGCAGTTCTTC

J: TRBJ2-7
length: 14
D: NA
V: TRBV10-2
size: NA
CDR3: CASRGAGVEYEQYF
DNA: TGCGCCAGCAGGGGGGCGGGGGTGGAGTACGAGCAGTACTTC

J: TRBJ2-7
length: 11
D: NA
V: TRBV5-1
size: NA
CDR3: CASSLGYEQYF
DNA: TGCGCCAGCAGCTTGGGTTACGAGCAGTACTTC

J: TRBJ2-2
length: 15
D: TRBD1
V: TRBV19
size: NA
CDR3: CASSGTGGNTGELFF
DNA: TGTGCCAGTAGTGGGACAGGGGGGAACACCGGGGAGCTGTTTTTT

J: TRBJ2-4
length: 13
D: NA
V: TRBV5-1
size: few
CDR3: CASSIGAKNIQYF
DNA: TGCGCCAGCTCCATTGGGGCCAAAAACATTCAGTACTTC

J: TRBJ2-7
length: 13
D: NA
V: TRBV11-2
size: NA
CDR3: CASRRAGAYEQYF
DNA: TGTGCCAGCAGACGGGCAGGGGCCTACGAGCAGTACTTC

J: TRBJ1-2
length: 17
D: NA
V: TRBV11-1
size: NA
CDR3: CASSRSSGYGIGYGYTF
DNA: TGTGCCAGCAGCCGATCTTCCGGGTACGGGATTGGCTATGGCTACACCTTC

J: TRBJ1-5
length: 13
D: NA
V: TRBV5-4
size: NA
CDR3: CASSLDPNQPQHF
DNA: TGTGCCAGCAGCTTGGATCCGAATCAGCCCCAGCATTTT

J: TRBJ2-1
length: 14
D: NA
V: TRBV27
size: few
CDR3: CASSQMDSYNEQFF
DNA: TGTGCCAGCAGCCAAATGGACAGCTACAATGAGCAGTTCTTC

J: TRBJ1-2
length: 15
D: NA
V: TRBV2
size: NA
CDR3: CASSEARGAGYGYTF
DNA: TGTGCCAGCAGTGAAGCGAGGGGCGCTGGCTATGGCTACACCTTC

J: TRBJ2-3
length: 16
D: NA
V: TRBV9
size: NA
CDR3: CASSVGGNSITDTQYF
DNA: TGTGCCAGCAGCGTAGGAGGAAACTCGATCACAGATACGCAGTATTTT

J: TRBJ2-5
length: 16
D: NA
V: TRBV27
size: NA
CDR3: CASSLNPGTDKRSQYF
DNA: TGTGCCAGCAGTTTAAACCCCGGGACCGATAAGAGAAGCCAGTACTTC

J: TRBJ1-2
length: 15
D: TRBD1
V: TRBV7-2
size: NA
CDR3: CASSFKGQGSHGYTF
DNA: TGTGCCAGCAGCTTTAAAGGACAGGGGTCACATGGCTACACCTTC

J: TRBJ1-2
length: 13
D: NA
V: TRBV5-5
size: NA
CDR3: CASSLNRVDGYTF
DNA: TGTGCCAGCAGCTTGAACAGGGTCGATGGCTACACCTTC

J: TRBJ2-2
length: 16
D: TRBD2
V: TRBV9
size: NA
CDR3: CASSGRAGALTGELFF
DNA: TGTGCCAGCAGCGGGCGAGCGGGGGCCCTCACCGGGGAGCTGTTTTTT

J: TRBJ2-7
length: 14
D: TRBD2
V: TRBV7-3
size: NA
CDR3: CASSLQAGAYEQYF
DNA: TGTGCCAGCAGCTTACAGGCGGGGGCCTACGAGCAGTACTTC

J: TRBJ1-1
length: 15
D: NA
V: TRBV4-3
size: NA
CDR3: CASSQDGYGGMEAFF
DNA: TGCGCCAGCAGCCAAGATGGTTATGGAGGGATGGAAGCTTTCTTT

J: TRBJ2-7
length: 15
D: NA
V: TRBV5-1
size: NA
CDR3: CASSLGQGVPHEQYF
DNA: TGCGCCAGCAGCTTAGGGCAGGGAGTTCCCCACGAGCAGTACTTC

J: TRBJ2-1
length: 15
D: TRBD1
V: TRBV6-6
size: NA
CDR3: CASSIGQGFYNEQFF
DNA: TGTGCCAGCAGTATTGGACAGGGATTTTACAATGAGCAGTTCTTC

J: TRBJ1-5
length: 13
D: NA
V: TRBV28
size: NA
CDR3: CASSSPNGEPQHF
DNA: TGTGCCAGCAGTTCCCCCAACGGGGAGCCCCAGCATTTT

J: TRBJ1-3
length: 17
D: NA
V: TRBV18
size: NA
CDR3: CASSPKGPSSSGNTIYF
DNA: TGTGCCAGCTCGCCTAAGGGTCCGTCAAGCTCTGGAAACACCATATATTTT

J: TRBJ1-6
length: 15
D: TRBD1
V: TRBV10-3
size: NA
CDR3: CAISESGQGTSPLHF
DNA: TGTGCCATCAGTGAGTCGGGACAGGGCACTTCACCCCTCCACTTT

J: TRBJ2-7
length: 16
D: TRBD1
V: TRBV15
size: NA
CDR3: CATSRLPGQGVQEQYF
DNA: TGTGCCACCAGCAGGCTTCCGGGACAGGGGGTCCAAGAGCAGTACTTC